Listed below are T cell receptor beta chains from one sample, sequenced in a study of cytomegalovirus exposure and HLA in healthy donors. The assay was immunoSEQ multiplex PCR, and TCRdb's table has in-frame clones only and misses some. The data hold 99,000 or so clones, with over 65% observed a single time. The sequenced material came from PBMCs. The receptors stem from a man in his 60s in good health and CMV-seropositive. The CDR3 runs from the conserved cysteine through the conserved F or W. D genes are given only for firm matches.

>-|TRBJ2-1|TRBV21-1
CASSKVSSSYNEQFF
TGTGCCAGCAGCAAAGTTTCCAGCTCCTACAATGAGCAGTTCTTC
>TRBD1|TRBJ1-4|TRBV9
CASSTQGANEKLFF
TGTGCCAGCAGCACACAGGGGGCGAATGAAAAACTGTTTTTT
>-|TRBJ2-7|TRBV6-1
CASSEGPSYEQYF
TGTGCCAGCAGTGAAGGTCCGTCCTACGAGCAGTACTTC
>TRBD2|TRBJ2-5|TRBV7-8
CASSPGLAGGRLGEETQYF
TGTGCCAGCAGCCCCGGACTAGCGGGGGGACGGTTGGGGGAAGAGACCCAGTACTTC
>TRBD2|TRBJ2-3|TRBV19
CASSLRLAGASGSQYF
TGTGCCAGTAGTTTAAGACTAGCGGGGGCCTCCGGATCGCAGTATTTT
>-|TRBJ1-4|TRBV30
CAWSVGVLNEKLFF
TGTGCCTGGAGTGTAGGGGTCCTGAATGAAAAACTGTTTTTT
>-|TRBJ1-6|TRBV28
CASGESPLHF
TGTGCCAGCGGAGAGTCACCCCTCCACTTT
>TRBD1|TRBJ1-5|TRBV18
CASSSGTGYQPQHF
TGTGCCAGCTCGTCAGGGACAGGGTATCAGCCCCAGCATTTT
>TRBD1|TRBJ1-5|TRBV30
CAWRQGAGQPQHF
TGTGCCTGGAGGCAGGGGGCCGGTCAGCCCCAGCATTTT
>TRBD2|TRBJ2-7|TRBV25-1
CASRPWGGPEQYF
TGTGCCAGCAGACCGTGGGGGGGACCCGAGCAGTACTTC